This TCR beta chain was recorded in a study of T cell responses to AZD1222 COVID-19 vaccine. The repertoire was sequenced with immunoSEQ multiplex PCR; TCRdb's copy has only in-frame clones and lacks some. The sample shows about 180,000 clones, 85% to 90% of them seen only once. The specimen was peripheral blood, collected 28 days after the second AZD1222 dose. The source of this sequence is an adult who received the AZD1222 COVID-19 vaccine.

DNA of the CDR3: TGTGCCAGCAGCCACCGGGACAAACCCTACAATGAGCAGTTCTTC. Protein sequence: CASSHRDKPYNEQFF. This chain connects TRBV5-4 to TRBJ2-1; a weak D match, TRBD1 (6 bases). The CDR3 covers 15 residues. The ends were cut back, 4 bases at V and 2 bases at J, with 13 bases in the middle. Germline assignment: CDR1 SGHNT and CDR2 YYREEE (reference sequence).